This T cell receptor (beta chain) is drawn from a study of T-cell reconstitution after alpha-beta-depleted transplantation in children. General study results and limits: Reports say that about two months after transplant, the alpha-beta T cells came out of several hundred graft clones that had expanded.

This clonotype was seen many times. The antigen is not known. Researchers prepared the TCRbeta library using unique molecular identifiers, the study reports. From the PCR reads, TCRdb called clonotypes with MiXCR, one entry per CDR3 protein. The sample has 120,000 to 150,000 distinct CDR3 sequences, more than 8% seen once. The receptor's source is a female patient between 2 and 15 years old who had a stem cell transplant for congenital amegakaryocytic thrombocytopenia, so the T cells may come from the graft donor. The sample consisted of PBMCs, mostly from graft donor cells, taken 180 days after TCRalphabeta/CD19-depleted stem cell transplant.

The CDR3 coding sequence is TGCGCCAGCAGTCGCAGACAGGGCGATGAAAAACTGTTTTTT. The encoded protein is CASSRRQGDEKLFF. V and J are TRBV5-1 and TRBJ1-4; TRBD1 agrees at 7 bases. Trimming cost V 5 bases and J 6 bases; bases outside gene matches: 7. The CDR3 is made up of 14 amino acids. The germline CDR1 and CDR2 sequences are SGHRS and YFSETQ.